The rows below give T cell receptor beta chains drawn from one sample of a study of T cell responses to AZD1222 COVID-19 vaccine. Measured with immunoSEQ multiplex PCR; TCRdb has only the in-frame clones, and not every one. The sample has approximately 94,000 clones; around nine tenths are singletons. The sample here was peripheral blood, taken on day 0 of AZD1222 vaccination. These receptors originate from an adult in good health. Both conserved end residues are part of each CDR3. Each record gives: clone size, D gene, J gene, V gene, CDR3 DNA, CDR3 protein. D genes are given only for firm matches. Part of the rows lack a size; the others show once, few, many or a class for expanded clones.

-,-,TRBJ2-4,TRBV5-3,TGTGCCAGAAGCATCGACAGGCTAGCCAAAAACATTCAGTACTTC,CARSIDRLAKNIQYF
-,-,TRBJ1-5,TRBV7-9,TGTGCCAGCAGCTTATCCAGTGCCCAGCCCCAGCATTTT,CASSLSSAQPQHF
-,-,TRBJ1-2,TRBV12-3/TRBV12-4,TGTGCCAGCAGTGCCGGGGGTTACTATGGCTACACCTTC,CASSAGGYYGYTF
few,-,TRBJ1-2,TRBV19,TGTGCCAGTATTGCTACAGGGCTAGGTGGCTACACCTTC,CASIATGLGGYTF
-,-,TRBJ1-5,TRBV11-2,TGTGCCAGCAGCTTATTGGGACGTAGCGGAGCTCAGCCCCAGCATTTT,CASSLLGRSGAQPQHF
-,TRBD1,TRBJ2-7,TRBV5-8,TGTGCCAGCAGCTTGGGACAGGGCGAGCAGTACTTC,CASSLGQGEQYF
-,TRBD1,TRBJ1-1,TRBV6-2/TRBV6-3,TGTGCCAGCAGTGATGCAGGGGGGAGAAGCACTGAAGCTTTCTTT,CASSDAGGRSTEAFF
once,-,TRBJ2-2,TRBV4-2,TGTGCCAGCAGCCAAGGCGGGGTGGGCATCCGGGCCGGGGAGCTGTTTTTT,CASSQGGVGIRAGELFF
-,-,TRBJ2-7,TRBV2,TGTGCCAGCAGTGAAGGGGGACCGGGGTACGAGCAGTACTTC,CASSEGGPGYEQYF
-,-,TRBJ1-1,TRBV30,TGTGCGGTTACCAGGGGCCCGGACACTGAAGCTTTCTTT,CAVTRGPDTEAFF
-,-,TRBJ1-3,TRBV9,TGTGCCAGCAGCGGCCGAGGAGGCTTGGCTGGAAACACCATATATTTT,CASSGRGGLAGNTIYF
-,-,TRBJ1-1,TRBV9,TGTGCCAGCAGCGTAGGCCCCCGCGAGAACACTGAAGCTTTCTTT,CASSVGPRENTEAFF
few,-,TRBJ1-1,TRBV11-3,TGTGCCAGCAGCTTAAGCATGAACACTGAAGCTTTCTTT,CASSLSMNTEAFF
-,TRBD2,TRBJ2-1,TRBV11-3,TGTGCCAGCAGCGGACTAGCGGATCCCTACAATGAGCAGTTCTTC,CASSGLADPYNEQFF
-,-,TRBJ1-1,TRBV5-1,TGCGCCAGCAGCTATGGGTATACGGCAGGACTTCTGAACACTGAAGCTTTCTTT,CASSYGYTAGLLNTEAFF
-,-,TRBJ2-3,TRBV4-1,TGCGCCAGCACCCTAGCGAGTAGCACAGATACGCAGTATTTT,CASTLASSTDTQYF